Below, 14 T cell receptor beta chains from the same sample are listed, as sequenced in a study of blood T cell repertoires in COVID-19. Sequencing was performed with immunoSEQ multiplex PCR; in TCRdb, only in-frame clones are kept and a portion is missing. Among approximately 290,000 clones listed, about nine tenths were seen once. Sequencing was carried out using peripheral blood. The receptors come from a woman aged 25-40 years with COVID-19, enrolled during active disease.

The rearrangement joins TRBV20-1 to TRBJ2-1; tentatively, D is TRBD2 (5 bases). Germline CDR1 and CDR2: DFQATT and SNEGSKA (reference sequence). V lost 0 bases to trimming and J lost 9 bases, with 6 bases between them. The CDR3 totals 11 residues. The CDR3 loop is CSARERVEQFF. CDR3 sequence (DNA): TGCAGTGCTAGAGAGAGGGTTGAGCAGTTCTTC.

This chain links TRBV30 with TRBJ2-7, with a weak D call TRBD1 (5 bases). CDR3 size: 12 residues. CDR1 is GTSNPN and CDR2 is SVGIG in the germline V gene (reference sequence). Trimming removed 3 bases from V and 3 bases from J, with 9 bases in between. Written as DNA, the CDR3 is TGTGCCTGGAGCGCAGGGTACTACGAGCAGTACTTC. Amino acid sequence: CAWSAGYYEQYF.

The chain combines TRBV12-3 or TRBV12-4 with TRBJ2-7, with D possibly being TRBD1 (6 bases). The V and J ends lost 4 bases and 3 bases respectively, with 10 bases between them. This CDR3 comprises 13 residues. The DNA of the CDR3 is TGTGCCAGCAGTTCCCAACAGGGCTACGAGCAGTACTTC. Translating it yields CASSSQQGYEQYF.

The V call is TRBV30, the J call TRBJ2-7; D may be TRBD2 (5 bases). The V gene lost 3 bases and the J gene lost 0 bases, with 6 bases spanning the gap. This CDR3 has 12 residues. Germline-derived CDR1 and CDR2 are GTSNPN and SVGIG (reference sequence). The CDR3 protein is CAWSGDSYEQYF. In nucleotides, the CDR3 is TGTGCCTGGAGCGGGGACTCCTACGAGCAGTACTTC.

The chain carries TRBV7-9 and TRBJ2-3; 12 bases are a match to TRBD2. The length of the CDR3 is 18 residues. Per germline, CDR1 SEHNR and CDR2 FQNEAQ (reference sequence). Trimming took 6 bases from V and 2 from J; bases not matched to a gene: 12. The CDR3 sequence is CASRMALAGGAFTDTQYF. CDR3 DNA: TGTGCCAGCAGGATGGCACTAGCGGGGGGAGCATTCACAGATACGCAGTATTTT.

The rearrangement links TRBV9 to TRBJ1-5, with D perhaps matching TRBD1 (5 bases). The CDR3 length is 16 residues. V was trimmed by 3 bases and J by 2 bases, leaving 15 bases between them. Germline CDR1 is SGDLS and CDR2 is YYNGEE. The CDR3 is CASSAGGGEGNQPQHF. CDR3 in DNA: TGTGCCAGCAGCGCCGGGGGTGGCGAGGGCAATCAGCCCCAGCATTTT.

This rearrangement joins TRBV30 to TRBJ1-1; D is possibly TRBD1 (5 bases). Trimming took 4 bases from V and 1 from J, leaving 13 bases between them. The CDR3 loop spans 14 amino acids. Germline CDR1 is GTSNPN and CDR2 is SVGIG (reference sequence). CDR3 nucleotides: TGTGCCTGGACATTTCAGGGAACGAACACTGAAGCTTTCTTT. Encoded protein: CAWTFQGTNTEAFF.

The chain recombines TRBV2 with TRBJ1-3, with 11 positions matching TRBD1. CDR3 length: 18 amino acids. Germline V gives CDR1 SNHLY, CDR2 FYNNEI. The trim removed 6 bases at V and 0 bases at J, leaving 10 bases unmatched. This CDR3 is CASSLGQGASSSGNTIYF. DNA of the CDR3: TGTGCCAGCAGCCTCGGACAGGGGGCGTCGAGCTCTGGAAACACCATATATTTT.

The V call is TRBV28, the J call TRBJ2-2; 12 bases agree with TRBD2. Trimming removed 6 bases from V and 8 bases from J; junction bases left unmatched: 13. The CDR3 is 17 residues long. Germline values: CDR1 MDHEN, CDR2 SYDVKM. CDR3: CASSRPPSGRARGELFF. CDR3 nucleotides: TGTGCCAGCAGCCGTCCCCCTAGCGGGAGGGCCAGAGGGGAGCTGTTTTTT. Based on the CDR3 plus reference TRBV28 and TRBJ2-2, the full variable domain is DVKVTQSSRYLVKRTGEKVFLECVQDMDHENMFWYRQDPGLGLRLIYFSYDVKMKEKGDIPEGYSVSREKKERFSLILESASTNQTSMYLCASSRPPSGRARGELFFGEGSRLTVL.

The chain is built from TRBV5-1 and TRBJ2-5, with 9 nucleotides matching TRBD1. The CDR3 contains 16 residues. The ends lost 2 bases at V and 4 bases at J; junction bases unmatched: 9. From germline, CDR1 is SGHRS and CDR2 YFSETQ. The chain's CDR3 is CASSFAGTGIPETQYF. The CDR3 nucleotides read TGCGCCAGCAGCTTCGCCGGGACAGGGATACCAGAGACCCAGTACTTC.

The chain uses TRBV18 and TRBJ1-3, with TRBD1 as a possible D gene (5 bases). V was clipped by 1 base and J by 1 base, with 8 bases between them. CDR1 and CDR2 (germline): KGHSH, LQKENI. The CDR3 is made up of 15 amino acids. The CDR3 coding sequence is TGTGCCAGCTCACCACAGGGGATTTCTGGAAACACCATATATTTT. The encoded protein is CASSPQGISGNTIYF.

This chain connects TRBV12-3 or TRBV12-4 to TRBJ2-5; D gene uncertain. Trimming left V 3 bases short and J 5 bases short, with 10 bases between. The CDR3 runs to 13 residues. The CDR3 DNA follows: TGTGCCAGCAGTTTGTGGAGTTCCGAGACCCAGTACTTC. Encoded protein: CASSLWSSETQYF.

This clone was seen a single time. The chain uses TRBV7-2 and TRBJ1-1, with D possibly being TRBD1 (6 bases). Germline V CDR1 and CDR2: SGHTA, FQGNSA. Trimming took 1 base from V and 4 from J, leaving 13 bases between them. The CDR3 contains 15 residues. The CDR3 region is CASSLEAQGSTEAFF. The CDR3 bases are TGTGCCAGCAGCTTAGAGGCGCAGGGGAGCACTGAAGCTTTCTTT.

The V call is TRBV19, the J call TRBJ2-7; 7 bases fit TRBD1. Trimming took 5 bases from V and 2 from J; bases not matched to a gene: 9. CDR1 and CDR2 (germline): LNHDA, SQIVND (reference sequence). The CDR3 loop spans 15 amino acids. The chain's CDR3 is CASSRQGVEPYEQYF. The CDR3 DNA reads TGTGCCAGTAGTCGACAGGGAGTAGAACCCTACGAGCAGTACTTC.